This paragraph reports one T cell receptor (beta chain). These data originate in a study of blood T cell repertoires in COVID-19. Overall study context: COVID-19 samples collected from the United States, Italy and Spain covered acute and convalescent phases. Sources were T cells, B-cell-depleted T cells, or PBMCs; the material itself was cDNA or gDNA.

Per the original methods: Amplification with reference gene primers provided the estimates of nucleated cell counts. The table came from immunoSEQ multiplex PCR; TCRdb's copy has only in-frame clones and leaves some out. Clone size and V and J calls were adopted from that table, with D and trimming inferred from the DNA. The profile shows about 29,000 clones, 89% of them singletons. Trimming removed 0 bases at V and 4 bases at J, with 15 bases between. Per the germline V gene, CDR1 is MGHRA and CDR2 is YSYEKL. The CDR3 totals 16 residues. The sequencing sample was made of peripheral blood. This clonotype was sampled from a human donor in a cohort sampled during active COVID-19. The chain has TRBV4-1 and TRBJ1-1; TRBD1 might be the D (6 bases). CDR3 DNA: TGCGCCAGCAGCCAAGAGGCGGGGGCGCGGAGCACTGAAGCTTTCTTT. Translation: CASSQEAGARSTEAFF.